A selection of T cell receptor beta chains follows, all from one sample in a study of beta chain features in type 1 diabetes. This table comes from immunoSEQ multiplex PCR, and its TCRdb copy is limited to in-frame clones, with some not included. The sample lists 55,000 to 85,000 clones, 45% to 50% occurring once. The specimen sequenced was central memory CD4+ T cells from blood. The receptor set was obtained from a man in his thirties or forties with type 1 diabetes. CDR3s include the opening cysteine and the closing phenylalanine or tryptophan. A D gene is named only where the DNA matches it firmly. The listing skips clone size in some rows; elsewhere it reads once, few, many or a size class.

>NA|NA|TRBJ1-2|TRBV6-5
CASSYSTRGRHYGYTF
TGTGCCAGCAGTTACTCTACCCGCGGGAGGCACTATGGCTACACCTTC
>TRBD2|NA|TRBJ2-1|TRBV5-1
CASSSAGDAYNEQFF
TGCGCCAGCAGCTCCGCGGGAGACGCATACAATGAGCAGTTCTTC
>NA|NA|TRBJ1-1|TRBV18
CASSRGGTEAFF
TGTGCCAGCTCTCGAGGGGGAACTGAAGCTTTCTTT
>TRBD2|NA|TRBJ2-3|TRBV7-9
CASSSRGDTDTQYF
TGTGCCAGCAGCTCACGGGGGGACACAGATACGCAGTATTTT
>TRBD2|once|TRBJ2-3|TRBV5-1
CASSLEAGASDTQYF
TGCGCCAGCAGCTTGGAGGCGGGAGCGTCAGATACGCAGTATTTT
>TRBD1|NA|TRBJ1-1|TRBV11-2
CASSLVSGGPEAFF
TGTGCCAGCAGCTTAGTGTCAGGGGGGCCTGAAGCTTTCTTT
>NA|NA|TRBJ2-1|TRBV7-2
CASSPRVIGAQFF
TGTGCCAGCAGCCCCCGGGTAATAGGAGCGCAGTTCTTC
>NA|NA|TRBJ1-4|TRBV4-1
CASSQDENRNHEKLFF
TGCGCCAGCAGCCAAGATGAGAACCGCAACCATGAAAAACTGTTTTTT
>NA|few|TRBJ2-1|TRBV5-1
CASSPQGPYNEQFF
TGCGCCAGCAGCCCCCAGGGTCCCTACAATGAGCAGTTCTTC
>NA|NA|TRBJ1-1|TRBV6-5
CASSYSWQGNTEAFF
TGTGCCAGCAGTTACTCCTGGCAGGGGAACACTGAAGCTTTCTTT